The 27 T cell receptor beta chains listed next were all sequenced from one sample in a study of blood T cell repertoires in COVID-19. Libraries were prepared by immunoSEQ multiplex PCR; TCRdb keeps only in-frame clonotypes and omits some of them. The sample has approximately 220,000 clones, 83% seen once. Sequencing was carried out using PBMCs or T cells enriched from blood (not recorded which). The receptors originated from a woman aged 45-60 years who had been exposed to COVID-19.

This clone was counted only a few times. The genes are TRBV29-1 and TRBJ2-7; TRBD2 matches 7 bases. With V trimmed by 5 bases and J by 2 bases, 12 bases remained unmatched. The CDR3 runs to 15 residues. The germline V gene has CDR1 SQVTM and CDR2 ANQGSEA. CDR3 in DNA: TGCAGCGTTATATTGGGGGGGGTTCGGACCTACGAGCAGTACTTC. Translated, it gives CSVILGGVRTYEQYF.

This CDR3 reads CASSGTGGGQPQHF. The CDR3 DNA follows: TGTGCCAGCAGTGGGACAGGGGGTGGTCAGCCCCAGCATTTT. The chain recombines TRBV28 with TRBJ1-5, with 11 bases aligning to TRBD1. CDR3 length: 14 amino acids. Looked up from germline, CDR1 is MDHEN and CDR2 is SYDVKM. The V and J ends lost 5 bases and 6 bases, in that order; junction bases with no gene match: 3.

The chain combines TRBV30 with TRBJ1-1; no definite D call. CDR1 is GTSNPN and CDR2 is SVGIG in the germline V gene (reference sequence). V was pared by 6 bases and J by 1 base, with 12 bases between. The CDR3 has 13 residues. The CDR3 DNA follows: TGTGCCTGCCCCGGGGAGGGGAACACTGAAGCTTTCTTT. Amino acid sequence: CACPGEGNTEAFF. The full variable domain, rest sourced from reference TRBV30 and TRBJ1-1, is SQTIHQWPATLVQPVGSPLSLECTVEGTSNPNLYWYRQAAGRGLQLLFYSVGIGQISSEVPQNLSASRPQDRQFILSSKKLLLSDSGFYLCACPGEGNTEAFFGQGTRLTVV.

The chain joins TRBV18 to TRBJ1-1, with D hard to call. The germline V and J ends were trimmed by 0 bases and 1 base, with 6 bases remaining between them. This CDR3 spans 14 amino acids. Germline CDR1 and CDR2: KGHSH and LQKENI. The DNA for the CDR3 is TGTGCCAGCTCACCACCTAGAGGGAACACTGAAGCTTTCTTT. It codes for CASSPPRGNTEAFF.

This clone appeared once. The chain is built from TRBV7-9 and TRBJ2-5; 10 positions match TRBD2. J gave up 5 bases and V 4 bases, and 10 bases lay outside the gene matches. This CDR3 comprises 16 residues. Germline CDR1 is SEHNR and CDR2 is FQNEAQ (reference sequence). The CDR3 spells CASSSDSGGYFETQYF. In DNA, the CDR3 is TGTGCCAGCAGCTCCGATAGCGGGGGGTACTTCGAGACCCAGTACTTC. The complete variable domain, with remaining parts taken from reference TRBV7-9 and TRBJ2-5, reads DTGVSQNPRHKITKRGQNVTFRCDPISEHNRLYWYRQTLGQGPEFLTYFQNEAQLEKSRLLSDRFSAERPKGSFSTLEIQRTEQGDSAMYLCASSSDSGGYFETQYFGPGTRLLVL.

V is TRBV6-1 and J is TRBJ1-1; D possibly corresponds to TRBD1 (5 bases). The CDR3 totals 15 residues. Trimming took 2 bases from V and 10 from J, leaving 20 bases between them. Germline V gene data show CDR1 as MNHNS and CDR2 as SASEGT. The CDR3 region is CASSENLQGWGGAFF. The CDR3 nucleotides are TGTGCCAGCAGTGAAAACCTCCAGGGTTGGGGGGGAGCTTTCTTT.

CDR3 DNA: TGTGCCAGCAGCCAACAGGTGACGTCCGACAATGAGCAGTTCTTC. It is translated as CASSQQVTSDNEQFF. V usage is TRBV7-6 and J usage is TRBJ2-1; TRBD1 might be the D (5 bases). The CDR3 has 15 amino acids. V lost 5 bases to trimming and J lost 5 bases, with 16 bases between them. Germline CDR1 SGHVS, CDR2 FNYEAQ.

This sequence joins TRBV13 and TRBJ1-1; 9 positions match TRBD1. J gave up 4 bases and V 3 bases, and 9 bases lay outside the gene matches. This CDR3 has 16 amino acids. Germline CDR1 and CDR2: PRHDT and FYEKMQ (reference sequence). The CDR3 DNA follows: TGTGCCAGCAGCTTCCCGACAGGGGGTGAGAGCACTGAAGCTTTCTTT. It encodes CASSFPTGGESTEAFF.

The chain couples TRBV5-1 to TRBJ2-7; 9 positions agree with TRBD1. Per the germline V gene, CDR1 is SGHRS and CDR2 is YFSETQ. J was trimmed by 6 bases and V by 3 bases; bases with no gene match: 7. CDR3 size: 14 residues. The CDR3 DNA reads TGCGCCAGCAGCTACGGGACAGGGAATAGCGAGCAGTACTTC. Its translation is CASSYGTGNSEQYF.

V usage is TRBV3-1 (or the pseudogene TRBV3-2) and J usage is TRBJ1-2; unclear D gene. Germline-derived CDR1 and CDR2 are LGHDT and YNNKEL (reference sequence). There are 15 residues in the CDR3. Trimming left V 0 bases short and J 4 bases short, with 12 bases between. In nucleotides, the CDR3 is TGTGCCAGCAGCCAAGACGGTGGGCAGGTCTATGGCTACACCTTC. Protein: CASSQDGGQVYGYTF.

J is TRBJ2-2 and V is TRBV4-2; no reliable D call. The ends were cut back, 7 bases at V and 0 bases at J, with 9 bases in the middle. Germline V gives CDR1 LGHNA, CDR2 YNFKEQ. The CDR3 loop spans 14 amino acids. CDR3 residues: CASKRQANTGELFF. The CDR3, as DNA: TGTGCCAGCAAGAGACAAGCGAACACCGGGGAGCTGTTTTTT.

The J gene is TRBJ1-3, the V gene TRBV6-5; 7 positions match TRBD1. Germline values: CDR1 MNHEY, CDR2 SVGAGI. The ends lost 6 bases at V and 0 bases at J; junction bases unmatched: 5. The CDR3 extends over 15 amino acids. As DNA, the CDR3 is TGTGCCAGCAGCAGACAGGGCCTCTCTGGAAACACCATATATTTT. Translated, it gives CASSRQGLSGNTIYF.

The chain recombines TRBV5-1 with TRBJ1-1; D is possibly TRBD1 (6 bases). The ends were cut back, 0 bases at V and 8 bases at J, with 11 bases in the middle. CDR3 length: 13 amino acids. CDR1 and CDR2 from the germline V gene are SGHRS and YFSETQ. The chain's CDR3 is CASSLGADREAFF. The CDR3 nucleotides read TGCGCCAGCAGCTTGGGTGCGGACAGAGAAGCTTTCTTT.

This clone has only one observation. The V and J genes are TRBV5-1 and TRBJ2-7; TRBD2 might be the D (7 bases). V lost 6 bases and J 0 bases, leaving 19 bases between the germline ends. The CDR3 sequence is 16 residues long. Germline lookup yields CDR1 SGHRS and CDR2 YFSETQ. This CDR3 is CASTPGGRLSSYEQYF. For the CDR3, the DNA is TGCGCCAGCACCCCCGGGGGGCGGCTAAGCTCCTACGAGCAGTACTTC.

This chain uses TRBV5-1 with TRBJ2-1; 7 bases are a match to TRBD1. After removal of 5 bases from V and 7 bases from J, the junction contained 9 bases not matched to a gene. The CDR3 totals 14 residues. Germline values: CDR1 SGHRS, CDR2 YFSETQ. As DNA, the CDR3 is TGCGCCAGCAGTACCGTAGGGGGCTGGAATGAGCAGTTCTTC. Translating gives CASSTVGGWNEQFF.

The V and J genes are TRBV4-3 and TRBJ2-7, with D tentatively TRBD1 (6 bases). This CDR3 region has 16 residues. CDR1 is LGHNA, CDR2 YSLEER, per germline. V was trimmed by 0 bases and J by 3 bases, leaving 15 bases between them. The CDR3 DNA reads TGCGCCAGCAGCCAAGACTGGACCACAGGGAGCTACGAGCAGTACTTC. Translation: CASSQDWTTGSYEQYF.

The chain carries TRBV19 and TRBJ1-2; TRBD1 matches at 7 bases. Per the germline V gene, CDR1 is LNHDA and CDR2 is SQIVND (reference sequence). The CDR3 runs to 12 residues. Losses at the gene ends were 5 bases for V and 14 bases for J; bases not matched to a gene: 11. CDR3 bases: TGTGCCAGTAGTGGAAGGACAGGTCTGTCGACCTTC. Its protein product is CASSGRTGLSTF.

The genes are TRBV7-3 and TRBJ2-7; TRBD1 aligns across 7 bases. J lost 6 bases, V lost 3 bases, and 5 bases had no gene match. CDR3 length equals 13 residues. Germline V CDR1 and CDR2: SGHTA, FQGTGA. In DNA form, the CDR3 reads TGTGCCAGCAGCTTCGCGAGGGACAGCGAGCAGTACTTC. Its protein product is CASSFARDSEQYF.

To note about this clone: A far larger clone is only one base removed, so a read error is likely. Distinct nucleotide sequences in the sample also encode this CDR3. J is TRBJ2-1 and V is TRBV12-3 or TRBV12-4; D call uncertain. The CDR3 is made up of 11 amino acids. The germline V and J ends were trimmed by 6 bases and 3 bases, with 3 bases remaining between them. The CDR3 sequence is CASSLYNEQFF. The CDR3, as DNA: TGTGCCAGCAGCCTCTACAATGAGCAGTTCTTC.

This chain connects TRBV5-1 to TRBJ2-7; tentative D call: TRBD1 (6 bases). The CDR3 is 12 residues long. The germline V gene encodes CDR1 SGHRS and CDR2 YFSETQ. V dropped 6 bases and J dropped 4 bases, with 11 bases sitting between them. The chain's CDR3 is CASTGQSYEQYF. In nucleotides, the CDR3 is TGCGCCAGCACCGGACAGAGTTACGAGCAGTACTTC.

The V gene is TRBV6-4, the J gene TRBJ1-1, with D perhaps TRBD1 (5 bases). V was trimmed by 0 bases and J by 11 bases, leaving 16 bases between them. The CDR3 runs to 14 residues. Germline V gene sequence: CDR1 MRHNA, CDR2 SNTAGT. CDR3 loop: CASSDSNQGNGAFF. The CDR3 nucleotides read TGTGCCAGCAGTGACTCGAATCAGGGTAACGGGGCTTTCTTT.

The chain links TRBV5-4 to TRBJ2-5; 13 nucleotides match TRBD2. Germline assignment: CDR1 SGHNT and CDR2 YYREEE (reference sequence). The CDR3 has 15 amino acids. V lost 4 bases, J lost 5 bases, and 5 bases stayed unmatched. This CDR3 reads CASSLGTSGVETQYF. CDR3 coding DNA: TGTGCCAGCAGCCTCGGGACTAGCGGGGTTGAGACCCAGTACTTC.

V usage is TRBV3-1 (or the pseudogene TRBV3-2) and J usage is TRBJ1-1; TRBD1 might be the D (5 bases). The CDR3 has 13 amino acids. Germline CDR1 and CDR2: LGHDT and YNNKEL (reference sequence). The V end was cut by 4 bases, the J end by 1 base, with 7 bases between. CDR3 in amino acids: CASSRGANTEAFF. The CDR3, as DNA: TGTGCCAGCAGCCGGGGCGCGAACACTGAAGCTTTCTTT.

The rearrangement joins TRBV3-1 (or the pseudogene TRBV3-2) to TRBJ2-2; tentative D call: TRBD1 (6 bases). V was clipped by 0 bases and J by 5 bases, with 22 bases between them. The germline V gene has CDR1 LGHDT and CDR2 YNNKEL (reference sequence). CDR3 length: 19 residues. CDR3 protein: CASSQDPLGGIIITGELFF. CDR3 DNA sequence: TGTGCCAGCAGCCAAGATCCTCTAGGGGGAATAATAATTACCGGGGAGCTGTTTTTT.

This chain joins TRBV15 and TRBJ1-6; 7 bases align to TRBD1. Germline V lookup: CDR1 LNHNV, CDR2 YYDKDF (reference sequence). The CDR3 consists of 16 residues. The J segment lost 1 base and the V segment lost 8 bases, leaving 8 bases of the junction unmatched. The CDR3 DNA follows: TGTGCCACCCGAAGACAGGGCCCTTCCTATAATTCACCCCTCCACTTT. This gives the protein CATRRQGPSYNSPLHF.

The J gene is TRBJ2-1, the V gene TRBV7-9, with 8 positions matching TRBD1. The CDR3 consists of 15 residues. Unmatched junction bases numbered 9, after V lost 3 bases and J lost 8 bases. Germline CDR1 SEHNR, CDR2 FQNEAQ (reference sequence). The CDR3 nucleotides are TGTGCCAGCAGCTTCCGACAGGGGTTAGGCGATGAGCAGTTCTTC. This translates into CASSFRQGLGDEQFF.

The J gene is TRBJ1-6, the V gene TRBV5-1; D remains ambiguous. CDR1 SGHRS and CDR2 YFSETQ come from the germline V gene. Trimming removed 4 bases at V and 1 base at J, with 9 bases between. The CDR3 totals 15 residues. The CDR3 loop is CASSADTSYNSPLHF. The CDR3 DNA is TGCGCCAGCAGCGCTGACACTTCCTATAATTCACCCCTCCACTTT.